The clone carrying this T cell receptor beta chain was seen many times. The second PCR ran roughly 6 to 11 cycles with a sample-barcoded 5' primer and J-beta primers. TCRdb recomputed calls from the 5' RACE reads with MiXCR, one row per CDR3 protein. The sample has some 890,000 distinct CDR3 sequences, almost 30% seen once. The data were taken from a study of blood T cells in healthy people across ages. The CDR3 runs to 13 residues. With 6 bases clipped from V and 8 bases from J, the junction kept 8 bases outside the gene matches. Germline assignment: CDR1 SQVTM and CDR2 ANQGSEA. Separately, the same data were catalogued under a study of T cells of mothers and their children.

The V call is TRBV29-1, the J call TRBJ1-2, with 11 bases that match TRBD1. Sequencing input: blood. This receptor was obtained from a woman aged 40-49 years in good health. The DNA of the CDR3 is TGCAGCGTCGGGACAGGGGGGGTGATGGGCTACACCTTC. It yields the protein CSVGTGGVMGYTF.